This T cell receptor (beta chain) emerged from a study of cytomegalovirus exposure and HLA in healthy donors. General study findings and limits: Immune exposure information comprised only CMV serostatus. When a later analysis was performed, an Asian-associated ancestry cluster reportedly had fewer N-insertions than the approximately 690-donor mean. A classifier reportedly called cytomegalovirus status with high sensitivity and specificity. When presence/absence was analysed, sequencing depth was taken to be roughly uniform across donors.

PCR amplification relied on 60 Vbeta primers (plus 13 Jbeta primers). The repertoire was sequenced with immunoSEQ multiplex PCR; TCRdb's copy has only in-frame clones and lacks some. The sample carries just over 150,000 clones, 80% recorded once. V shed 1 base and J shed 4 bases, with 14 bases lying between them. The length of the CDR3 is 15 residues. CDR1 SGHDT and CDR2 YYEEEE come from the germline V gene. With regard to this clone: The target antigen is unknown.

The genes are TRBV5-6 and TRBJ1-2; D possibly corresponds to TRBD1 (6 bases). The sequence came from a male donor in good health and CMV-seropositive. The sample consisted of PBMCs. DNA for the CDR3: TGTGCCAGCAGCTTGCCGTCAGGGGTTGTCTATGGCTACACCTTC. Its protein product is CASSLPSGVVYGYTF.